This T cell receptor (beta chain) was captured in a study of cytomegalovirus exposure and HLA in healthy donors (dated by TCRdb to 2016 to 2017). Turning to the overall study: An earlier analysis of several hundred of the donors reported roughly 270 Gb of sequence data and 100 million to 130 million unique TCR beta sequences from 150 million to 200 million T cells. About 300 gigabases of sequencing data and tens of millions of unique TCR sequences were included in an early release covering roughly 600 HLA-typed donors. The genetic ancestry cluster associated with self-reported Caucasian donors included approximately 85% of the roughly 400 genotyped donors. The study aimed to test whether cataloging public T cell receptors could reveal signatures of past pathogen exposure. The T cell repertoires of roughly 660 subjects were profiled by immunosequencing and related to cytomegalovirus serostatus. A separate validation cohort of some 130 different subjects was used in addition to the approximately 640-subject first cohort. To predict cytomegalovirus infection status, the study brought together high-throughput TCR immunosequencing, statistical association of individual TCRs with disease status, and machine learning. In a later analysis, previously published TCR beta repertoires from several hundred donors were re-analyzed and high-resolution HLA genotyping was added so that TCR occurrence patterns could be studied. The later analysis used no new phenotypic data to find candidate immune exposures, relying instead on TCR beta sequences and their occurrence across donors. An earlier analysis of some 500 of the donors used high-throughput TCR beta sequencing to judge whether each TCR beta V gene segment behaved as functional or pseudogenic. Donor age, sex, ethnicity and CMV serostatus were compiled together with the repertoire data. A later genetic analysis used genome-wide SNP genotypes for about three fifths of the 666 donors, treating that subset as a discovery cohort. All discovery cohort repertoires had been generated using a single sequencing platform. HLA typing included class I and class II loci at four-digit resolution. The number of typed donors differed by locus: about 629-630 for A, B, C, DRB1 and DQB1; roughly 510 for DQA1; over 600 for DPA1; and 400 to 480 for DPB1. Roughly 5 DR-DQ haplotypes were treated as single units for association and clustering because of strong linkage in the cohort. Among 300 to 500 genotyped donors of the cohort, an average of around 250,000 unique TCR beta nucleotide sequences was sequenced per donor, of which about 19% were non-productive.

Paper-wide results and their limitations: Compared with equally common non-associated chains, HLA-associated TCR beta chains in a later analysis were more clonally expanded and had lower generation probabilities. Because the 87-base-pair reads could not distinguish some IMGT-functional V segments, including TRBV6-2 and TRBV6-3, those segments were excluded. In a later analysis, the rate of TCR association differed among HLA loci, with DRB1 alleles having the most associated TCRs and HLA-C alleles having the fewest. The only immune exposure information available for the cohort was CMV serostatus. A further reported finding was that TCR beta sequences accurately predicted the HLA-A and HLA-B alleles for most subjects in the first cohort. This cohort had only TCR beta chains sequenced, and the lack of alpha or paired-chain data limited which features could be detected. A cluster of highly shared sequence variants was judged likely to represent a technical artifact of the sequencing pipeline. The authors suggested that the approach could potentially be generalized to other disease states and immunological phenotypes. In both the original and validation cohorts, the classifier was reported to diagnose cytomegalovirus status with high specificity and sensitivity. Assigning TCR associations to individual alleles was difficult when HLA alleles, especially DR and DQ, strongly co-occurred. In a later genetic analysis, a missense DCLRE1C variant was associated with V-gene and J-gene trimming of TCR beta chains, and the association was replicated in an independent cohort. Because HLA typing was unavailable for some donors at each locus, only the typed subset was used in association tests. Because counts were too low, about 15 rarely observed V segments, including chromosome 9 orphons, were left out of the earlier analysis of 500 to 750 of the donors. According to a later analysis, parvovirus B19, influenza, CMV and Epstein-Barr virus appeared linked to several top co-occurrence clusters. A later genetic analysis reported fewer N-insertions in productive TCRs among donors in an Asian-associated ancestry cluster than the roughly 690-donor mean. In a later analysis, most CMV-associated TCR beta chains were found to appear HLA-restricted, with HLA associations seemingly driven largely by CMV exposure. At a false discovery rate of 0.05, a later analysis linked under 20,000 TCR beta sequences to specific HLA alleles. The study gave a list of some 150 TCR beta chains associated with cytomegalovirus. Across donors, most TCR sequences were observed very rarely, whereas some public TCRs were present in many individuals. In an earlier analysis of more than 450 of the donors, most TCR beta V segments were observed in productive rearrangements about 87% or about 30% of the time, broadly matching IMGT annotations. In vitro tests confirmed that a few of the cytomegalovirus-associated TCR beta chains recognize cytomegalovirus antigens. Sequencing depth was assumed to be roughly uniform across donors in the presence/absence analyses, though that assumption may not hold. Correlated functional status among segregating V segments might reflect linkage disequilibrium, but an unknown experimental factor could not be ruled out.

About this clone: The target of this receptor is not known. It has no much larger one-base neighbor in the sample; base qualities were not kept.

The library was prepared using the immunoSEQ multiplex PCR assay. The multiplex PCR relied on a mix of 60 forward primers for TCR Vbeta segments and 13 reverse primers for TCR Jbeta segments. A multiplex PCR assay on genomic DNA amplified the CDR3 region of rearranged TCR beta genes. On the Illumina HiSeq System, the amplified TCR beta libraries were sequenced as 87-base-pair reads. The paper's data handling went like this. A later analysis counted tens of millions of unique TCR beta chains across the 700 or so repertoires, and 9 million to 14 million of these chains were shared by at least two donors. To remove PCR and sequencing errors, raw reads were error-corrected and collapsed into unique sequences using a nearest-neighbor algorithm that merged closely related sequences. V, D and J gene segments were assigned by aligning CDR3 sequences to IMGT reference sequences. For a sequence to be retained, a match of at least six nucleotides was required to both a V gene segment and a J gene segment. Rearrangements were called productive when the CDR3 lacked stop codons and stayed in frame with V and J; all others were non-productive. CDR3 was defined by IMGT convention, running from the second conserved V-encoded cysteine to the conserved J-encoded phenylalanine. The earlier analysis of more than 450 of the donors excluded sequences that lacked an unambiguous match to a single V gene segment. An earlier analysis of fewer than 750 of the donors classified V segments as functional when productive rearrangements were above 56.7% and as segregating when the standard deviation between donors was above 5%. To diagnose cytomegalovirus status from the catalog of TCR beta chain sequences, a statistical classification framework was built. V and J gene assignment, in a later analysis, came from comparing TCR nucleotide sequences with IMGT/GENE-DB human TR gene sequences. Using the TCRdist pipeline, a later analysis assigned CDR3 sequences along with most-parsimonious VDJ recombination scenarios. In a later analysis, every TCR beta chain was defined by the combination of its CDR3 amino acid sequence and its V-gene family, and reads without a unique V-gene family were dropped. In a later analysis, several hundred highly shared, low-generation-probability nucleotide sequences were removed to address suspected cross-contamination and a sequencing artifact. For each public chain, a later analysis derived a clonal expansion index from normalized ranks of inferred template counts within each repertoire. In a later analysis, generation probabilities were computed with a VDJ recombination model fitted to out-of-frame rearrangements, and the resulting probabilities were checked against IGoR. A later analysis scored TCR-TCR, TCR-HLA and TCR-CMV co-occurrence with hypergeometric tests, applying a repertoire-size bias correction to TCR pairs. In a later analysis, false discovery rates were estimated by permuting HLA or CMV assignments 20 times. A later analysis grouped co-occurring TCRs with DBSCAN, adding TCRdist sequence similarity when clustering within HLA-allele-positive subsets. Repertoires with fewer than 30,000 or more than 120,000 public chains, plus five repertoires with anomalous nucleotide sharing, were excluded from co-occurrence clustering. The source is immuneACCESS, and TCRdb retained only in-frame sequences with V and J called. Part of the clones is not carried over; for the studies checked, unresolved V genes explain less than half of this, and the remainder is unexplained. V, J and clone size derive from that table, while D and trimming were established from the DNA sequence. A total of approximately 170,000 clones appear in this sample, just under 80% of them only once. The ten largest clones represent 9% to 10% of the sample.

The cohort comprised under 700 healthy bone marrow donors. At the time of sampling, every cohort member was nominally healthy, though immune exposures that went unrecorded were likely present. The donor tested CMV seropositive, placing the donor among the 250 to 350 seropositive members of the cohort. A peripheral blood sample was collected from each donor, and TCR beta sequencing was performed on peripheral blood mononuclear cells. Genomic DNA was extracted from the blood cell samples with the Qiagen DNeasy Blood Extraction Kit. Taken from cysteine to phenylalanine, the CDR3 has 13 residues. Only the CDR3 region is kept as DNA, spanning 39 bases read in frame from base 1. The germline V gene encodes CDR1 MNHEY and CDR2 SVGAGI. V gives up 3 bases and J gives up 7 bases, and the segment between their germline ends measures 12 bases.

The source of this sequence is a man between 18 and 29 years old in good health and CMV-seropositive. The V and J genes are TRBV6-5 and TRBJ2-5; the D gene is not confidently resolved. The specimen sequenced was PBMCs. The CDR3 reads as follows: CASSYAGLGTQYF. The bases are TGTGCCAGCAGTTATGCTGGCCTTGGGACCCAGTACTTC.